This is a list of T cell receptor beta chains from one sample in a study of blood T cell repertoires in COVID-19. Clones were sequenced by immunoSEQ multiplex PCR, and TCRdb holds only the in-frame ones, with some missing. The table includes around 110,000 clones, less than 95% detected once. The specimen was peripheral blood. The receptors stem from a human donor with active COVID-19. The donor label of this sample is uncertain. CDR3s include the opening cysteine and the closing phenylalanine or tryptophan. D genes are given only for firm matches. The size of a clone is reported for some rows only, either as once, few or many, or as a class for expanded clones.

>-|-|TRBV4-3|TRBJ2-7
CASSQGAGSSYEQYF
TGCGCCAGCAGCCAAGGTGCGGGCAGCTCCTACGAGCAGTACTTC
>-|-|TRBV9|TRBJ2-2
CASSLVSDSTGELFF
TGTGCCAGCAGCTTAGTCTCGGACAGCACCGGGGAGCTGTTTTTT
>-|TRBD1|TRBV30|TRBJ1-2
CAWIKGGHNYGYTF
TGTGCCTGGATAAAAGGGGGCCATAACTATGGCTACACCTTC
>-|-|TRBV7-9|TRBJ1-1
CASSPQTEAFF
TGTGCCAGCAGCCCCCAGACTGAAGCTTTCTTT
>-|-|TRBV30|TRBJ1-2
CAWSISTPYGYTF
TGTGCCTGGAGTATATCTACCCCTTATGGCTACACCTTC
>once|-|TRBV11-2|TRBJ1-1
CASSFRGELNTEAFF
TGTGCCAGCAGCTTCCGGGGGGAGTTGAACACTGAAGCTTTCTTT
>-|-|TRBV11-3|TRBJ2-7
CASSLGQDYEQYF
TGTGCCAGCAGCTTAGGCCAGGACTACGAGCAGTACTTC
>-|-|TRBV30|TRBJ1-3
CAWMRGANENTIYF
TGTGCCTGGATGCGGGGCGCCAATGAAAACACCATATATTTT
>once|TRBD2|TRBV7-2|TRBJ2-7
CASSLGGGFYEQYF
TGTGCCAGCAGCTTGGGCGGGGGATTCTACGAGCAGTACTTC
>-|-|TRBV5-1|TRBJ2-1
CASSLDSLSYNEQFF
TGCGCCAGCAGCTTGGACAGCCTCTCCTACAATGAGCAGTTCTTC
>-|-|TRBV5-6|TRBJ1-5
CASSLSSQYSNQPQHF
TGTGCCAGCAGCTTGTCAAGTCAGTATAGCAATCAGCCCCAGCATTTT
>-|TRBD1|TRBV5-1|TRBJ2-1
CASRLPGQGDNEQFF
TGCGCCAGCAGACTTCCGGGACAGGGGGACAATGAGCAGTTCTTC
>few|-|TRBV6-2/TRBV6-3|TRBJ1-4
CASSYGKGNEKLFF
TGTGCCAGCAGTTACGGGAAGGGGAATGAAAAACTGTTTTTT
>-|TRBD1|TRBV19|TRBJ1-3
CASSIDSTGAADTIYF
TGTGCCAGTAGTATAGATTCGACAGGGGCAGCGGACACCATATATTTT
>-|-|TRBV28|TRBJ2-3
CASSLGAGTDTQYF
TGTGCCAGCAGTTTAGGGGCGGGGACAGATACGCAGTATTTT
>-|-|TRBV7-8|TRBJ2-7
CASSSAYEQYF
TGTGCCAGCAGCTCCGCCTACGAGCAGTACTTC
>once|TRBD1|TRBV27|TRBJ2-1
CASSLLDRTYNEQFF
TGTGCCAGCAGTTTGTTGGACAGGACCTACAATGAGCAGTTCTTC
>-|-|TRBV7-2|TRBJ2-2
CASSLVAVTGGELFF
TGTGCCAGCAGCTTAGTAGCAGTGACGGGCGGGGAGCTGTTTTTT
>-|-|TRBV12-3/TRBV12-4|TRBJ1-4
CASGAWPNEKLFF
TGTGCCAGCGGGGCCTGGCCTAATGAAAAACTGTTTTTT
>-|TRBD1|TRBV7-2|TRBJ1-5
CASSYRTGSNQPQHF
TGTGCCAGCAGCTATAGGACAGGGAGCAATCAGCCCCAGCATTTT
>-|TRBD2|TRBV2|TRBJ2-5
CASQLAGAETQYF
TGTGCCAGCCAGCTAGCGGGGGCGGAGACCCAGTACTTC
>-|-|TRBV6-2/TRBV6-3|TRBJ2-2
CASSSNIGELFF
TGTGCCAGCAGTTCCAACATCGGGGAGCTGTTTTTT
>-|-|TRBV5-1|TRBJ2-5
CASSFGGAGQETQYF
TGCGCCAGCAGCTTTGGGGGGGCGGGTCAAGAGACCCAGTACTTC
>-|-|TRBV29-1|TRBJ1-1
CSVGGGLATEAFF
TGCAGCGTTGGCGGGGGGCTCGCCACTGAAGCTTTCTTT
>-|-|TRBV1|TRBJ2-7
CTSSQEGRAYSYEQYF
TGCACCAGCAGCCAGGAGGGCAGGGCCTACTCCTACGAGCAGTACTTC
>-|TRBD1|TRBV7-3|TRBJ2-1
CASSWGQGEIAYNEQFF
TGTGCCAGCAGCTGGGGACAGGGGGAGATAGCATACAATGAGCAGTTCTTC
>-|-|TRBV27|TRBJ1-5
CASSSGTAPGQPQHF
TGTGCCAGCAGTTCAGGGACTGCGCCCGGGCAGCCCCAGCATTTT
>-|TRBD1|TRBV3-1/TRBV3-2|TRBJ1-5
CASSPRTGDQPQHF
TGTGCCAGCAGCCCTCGGACAGGGGATCAGCCCCAGCATTTT
>-|-|TRBV7-2|TRBJ1-5
CASSLNRANQPQHF
TGTGCCAGCAGCCTAAACAGGGCCAATCAGCCCCAGCATTTT
>-|TRBD2|TRBV5-1|TRBJ2-7
CASSIVAGVYEQYF
TGCGCCAGCAGCATAGTAGCGGGGGTCTACGAGCAGTACTTC
>once|TRBD2|TRBV11-3|TRBJ2-3
CASSLGASGETDTQYF
TGTGCCAGCAGCTTAGGGGCTAGCGGGGAAACAGATACGCAGTATTTT
>-|TRBD1|TRBV5-6|TRBJ1-5
CASSKQGARNQPQHF
TGTGCCAGCAGCAAGCAGGGGGCGCGGAATCAGCCCCAGCATTTT
>-|TRBD1|TRBV10-2|TRBJ2-1
CASSGSWDRDYNEQFF
TGCGCCAGCAGTGGAAGTTGGGACAGAGACTACAATGAGCAGTTCTTC
>-|-|TRBV10-3|TRBJ1-1
CAMTRGVVTEAFF
TGTGCCATGACCCGCGGGGTAGTTACTGAAGCTTTCTTT
>-|TRBD1|TRBV4-3|TRBJ1-2
CASSQDRTGIGYTF
TGCGCCAGCAGCCAAGACAGGACAGGGATCGGCTACACCTTC
>once|-|TRBV7-2|TRBJ2-5
CASTNGPGEETQYF
TGTGCCAGCACCAATGGCCCAGGGGAAGAGACCCAGTACTTC
>-|TRBD1|TRBV14|TRBJ2-7
CASSRDRDRGRGASYEQYF
TGTGCCAGCAGCCGAGACCGGGACAGGGGGCGCGGGGCGTCCTACGAGCAGTACTTC
>-|-|TRBV6-1|TRBJ1-1
CASSELGWGAEAFF
TGTGCCAGCAGTGAATTGGGGTGGGGGGCTGAAGCTTTCTTT
>-|-|TRBV29-1|TRBJ2-5
CSVGDGGETQYF
TGCAGCGTGGGAGACGGAGGAGAGACCCAGTACTTC
>-|TRBD1|TRBV5-1|TRBJ2-1
CASSNRQGLSSYNEQFF
TGCGCCAGCAGCAACCGACAGGGTCTTAGCTCCTACAATGAGCAGTTCTTC
>few|TRBD1|TRBV19|TRBJ1-1
CASSIGPDRGYRNTEAFF
TGTGCCAGTAGTATTGGGCCCGACAGGGGTTATCGGAACACTGAAGCTTTCTTT
>-|-|TRBV7-9|TRBJ1-3
CASSPITGSSGNTIYF
TGTGCCAGCAGCCCGATAACAGGGTCCTCTGGAAACACCATATATTTT
>-|-|TRBV4-3|TRBJ1-3
CASSQRPLVDSGNTIYF
TGCGCCAGCAGCCAAAGGCCGCTAGTCGACTCTGGAAACACCATATATTTT
>-|TRBD1|TRBV28|TRBJ1-1
CASSLRTGSTEAFF
TGTGCCAGCAGTTTAAGGACAGGGTCGACTGAAGCTTTCTTT
>-|-|TRBV7-9|TRBJ1-5
CASSLGSGDNQPQHF
TGTGCCAGCAGCTTAGGTTCAGGGGATAATCAGCCCCAGCATTTT
>-|-|TRBV6-6|TRBJ1-1
CASSYSPGDTEAFF
TGTGCCAGCAGTTACTCGCCGGGTGACACTGAAGCTTTCTTT
>-|-|TRBV6-5|TRBJ2-5
CASRILPGSTQYF
TGTGCCAGCAGGATCCTCCCCGGGTCAACCCAGTACTTC
>-|-|TRBV25-1|TRBJ2-3
CASSAPRGYSTDTQYF
TGTGCCAGCAGTGCCCCACGGGGGTACAGCACAGATACGCAGTATTTT
>-|TRBD2|TRBV4-3|TRBJ2-7
CASSRYQSGTSGSYEQYF
TGCGCCAGCAGCCGCTATCAGTCCGGGACTAGCGGATCCTACGAGCAGTACTTC
>-|TRBD1|TRBV7-9|TRBJ2-3
CASRAQGASTDTQYF
TGTGCCAGCAGGGCCCAGGGGGCTAGCACAGATACGCAGTATTTT
>-|-|TRBV19|TRBJ1-2
CASRGREANYGYTF
TGTGCCAGTAGGGGGAGAGAAGCTAACTATGGCTACACCTTC
>once|-|TRBV19|TRBJ2-6
CASTSPGFGANVLTF
TGTGCCAGCACTAGCCCAGGGTTCGGGGCCAACGTCCTGACTTTC
>-|-|TRBV27|TRBJ2-1
CASSLITGPNYNEQFF
TGTGCCAGCAGTTTGATCACAGGGCCCAACTACAATGAGCAGTTCTTC